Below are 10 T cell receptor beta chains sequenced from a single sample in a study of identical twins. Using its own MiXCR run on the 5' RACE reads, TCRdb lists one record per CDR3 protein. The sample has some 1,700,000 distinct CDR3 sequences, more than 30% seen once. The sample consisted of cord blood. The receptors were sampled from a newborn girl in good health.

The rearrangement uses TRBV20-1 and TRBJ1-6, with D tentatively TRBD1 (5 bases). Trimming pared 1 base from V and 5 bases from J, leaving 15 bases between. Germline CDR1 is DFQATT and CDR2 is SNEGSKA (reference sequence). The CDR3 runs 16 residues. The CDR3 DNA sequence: TGCAGTGCTAGAGGGGCCTTTAGAGGGGATAATTCACCCCTCCACTTT. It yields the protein CSARGAFRGDNSPLHF.

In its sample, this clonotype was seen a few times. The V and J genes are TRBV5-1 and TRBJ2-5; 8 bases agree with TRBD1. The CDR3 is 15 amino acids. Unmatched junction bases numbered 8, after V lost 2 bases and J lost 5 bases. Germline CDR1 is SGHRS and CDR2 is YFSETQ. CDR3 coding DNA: TGCGCCAGCAGCTTCATCCCAGGGGGCGGGGAGACCCAGTACTTC. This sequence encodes CASSFIPGGGETQYF.

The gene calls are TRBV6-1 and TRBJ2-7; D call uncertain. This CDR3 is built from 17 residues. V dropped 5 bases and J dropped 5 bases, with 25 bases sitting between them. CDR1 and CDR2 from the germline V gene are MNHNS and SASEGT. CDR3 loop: CASSPNPRHPGPNEQYF. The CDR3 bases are TGTGCCAGCAGTCCCAACCCAAGACACCCTGGACCAAACGAGCAGTACTTC.

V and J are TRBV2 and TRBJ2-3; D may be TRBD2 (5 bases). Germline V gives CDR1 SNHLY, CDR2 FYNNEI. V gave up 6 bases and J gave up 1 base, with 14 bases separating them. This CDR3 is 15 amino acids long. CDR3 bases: TGTGCCAGCAGAACGGGGTTCGGTGGCACAGATACGCAGTATTTT. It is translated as CASRTGFGGTDTQYF.

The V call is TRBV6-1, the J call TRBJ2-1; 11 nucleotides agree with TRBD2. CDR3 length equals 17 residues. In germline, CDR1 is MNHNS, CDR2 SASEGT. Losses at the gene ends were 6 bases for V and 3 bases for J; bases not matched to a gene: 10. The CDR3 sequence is CASSPTGLAGIYNEQFF. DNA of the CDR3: TGTGCCAGCAGCCCAACAGGACTAGCGGGCATCTACAATGAGCAGTTCTTC.

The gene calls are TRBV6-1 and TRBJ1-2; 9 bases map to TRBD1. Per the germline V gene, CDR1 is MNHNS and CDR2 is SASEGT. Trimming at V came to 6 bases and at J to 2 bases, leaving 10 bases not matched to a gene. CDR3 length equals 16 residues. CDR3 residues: CASRDPQGAVNYGYTF. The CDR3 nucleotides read TGTGCCAGCAGAGATCCACAGGGGGCTGTGAACTATGGCTACACCTTC.

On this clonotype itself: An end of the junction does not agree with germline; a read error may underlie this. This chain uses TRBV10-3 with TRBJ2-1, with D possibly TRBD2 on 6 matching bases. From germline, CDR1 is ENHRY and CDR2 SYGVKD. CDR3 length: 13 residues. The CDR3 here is CAIREGPINERFF. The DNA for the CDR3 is TGTGCCATCAGGGAGGGACCGATCAATGAGCGGTTCTTC.

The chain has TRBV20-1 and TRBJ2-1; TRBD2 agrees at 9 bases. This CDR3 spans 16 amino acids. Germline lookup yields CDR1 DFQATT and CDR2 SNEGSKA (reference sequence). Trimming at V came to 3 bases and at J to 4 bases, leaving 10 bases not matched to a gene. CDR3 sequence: CSASIAAGGGYNEQFF. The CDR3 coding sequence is TGCAGTGCTAGTATAGCCGCGGGAGGGGGTTACAATGAGCAGTTCTTC.

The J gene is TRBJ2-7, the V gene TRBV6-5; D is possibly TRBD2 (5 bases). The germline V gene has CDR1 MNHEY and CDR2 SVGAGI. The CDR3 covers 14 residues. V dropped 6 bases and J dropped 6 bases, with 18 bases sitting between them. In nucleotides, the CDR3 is TGTGCCAGCAGCAACCGGACGGGGATTTGCGAGCAGTACTTC. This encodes CASSNRTGICEQYF.

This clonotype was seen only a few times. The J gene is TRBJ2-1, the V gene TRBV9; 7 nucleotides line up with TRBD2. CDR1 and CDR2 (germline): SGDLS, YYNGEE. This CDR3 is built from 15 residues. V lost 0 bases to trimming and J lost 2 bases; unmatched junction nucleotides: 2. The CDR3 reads CASSVEGRAYNEQFF. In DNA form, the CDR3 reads TGTGCCAGCAGCGTAGAGGGGAGGGCCTACAATGAGCAGTTCTTC. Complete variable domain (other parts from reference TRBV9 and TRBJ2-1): DSGVTQTPKHLITATGQRVTLRCSPRSGDLSVYWYQQSLDQGLQFLIQYYNGEERAKGNILERFSAQQFPDLHSELNLSSLELGDSALYFCASSVEGRAYNEQFFGPGTRLTVL.